A single T cell receptor beta chain is shown here with its context. Its antigen is currently unknown. The individuals who served as donors were healthy Caucasians living in Russia, aged about 6 to 95. There were at least 6 micrograms of total RNA extracted from every sample. This sample was included in a study of blood T cells in healthy people across ages. Primed by a sample-barcoded 5' primer and a J-beta primer mix, a second PCR proceeded for roughly 7 to 12 cycles. From each sample, at least 2.5 million paired-end reads containing CDR3 were obtained. TCRdb itself ran the 5' RACE reads through MiXCR, one entry per CDR3 protein. The sample contains some 780,000 distinct CDR3 sequences, 56% of which appear only once. The study's findings and limits: PBMCs left unsorted prevented a conclusive naive versus antigen-experienced comparison.

The V and J ends lost 3 bases and 4 bases respectively, with 21 bases between them. The CDR3 is 16 amino acids. Germline values: CDR1 SQVTM, CDR2 ANQGSEA. Sequenced material: blood. The chain carries TRBV29-1 and TRBJ1-2; a weak D match, TRBD1 (6 bases). This TCR was recovered from a man aged 35 to 55 in good health. CDR3 protein: CSVDPSFSTGLYGYTF. The CDR3 DNA reads as TGCAGCGTTGACCCCTCGTTCAGTACAGGGCTCTATGGCTACACCTTC. Full variable domain (rest looked up from reference TRBV29-1 and TRBJ1-2): SAVISQKPSRDICQRGTSLTIQCQVDSQVTMMFWYRQQPGQSLTLIATANQGSEATYESGFVIDKFPISRPNLTFSTLTVSNMSPEDSSIYLCSVDPSFSTGLYGYTFGSGTRLTVV.